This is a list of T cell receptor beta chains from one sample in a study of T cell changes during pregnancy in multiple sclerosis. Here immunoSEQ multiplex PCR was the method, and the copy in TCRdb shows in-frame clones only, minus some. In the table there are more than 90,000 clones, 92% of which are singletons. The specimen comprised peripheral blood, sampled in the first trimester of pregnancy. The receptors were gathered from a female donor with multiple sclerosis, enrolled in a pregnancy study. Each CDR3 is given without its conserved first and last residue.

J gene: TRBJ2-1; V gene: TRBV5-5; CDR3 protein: ASSLAVEQF
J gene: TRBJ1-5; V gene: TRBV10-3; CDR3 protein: AISESGARSNQPQH
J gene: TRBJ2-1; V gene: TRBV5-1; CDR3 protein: ASSLGEAPFYNEQF
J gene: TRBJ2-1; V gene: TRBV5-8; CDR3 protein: ASSLGTGEPFNEQF
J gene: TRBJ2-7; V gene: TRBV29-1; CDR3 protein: SVNIRDRVYEQY
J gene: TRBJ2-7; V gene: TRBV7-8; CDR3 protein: ASSLMVLGLAGVYEQY
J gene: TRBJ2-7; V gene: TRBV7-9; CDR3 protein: ASSLFVAAPAEQY
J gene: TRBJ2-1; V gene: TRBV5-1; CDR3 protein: ASSSGLAGGDEQF
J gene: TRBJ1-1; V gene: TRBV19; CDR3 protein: ASTPGNTEAF
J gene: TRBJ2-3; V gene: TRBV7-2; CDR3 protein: ASSPTSGKWTDTQY
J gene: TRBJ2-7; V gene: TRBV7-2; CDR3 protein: ASSLGGGQNYEQY
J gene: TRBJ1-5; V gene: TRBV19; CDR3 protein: ASSPGQGHNQPQH
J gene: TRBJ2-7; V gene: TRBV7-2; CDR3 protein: ASSPLGGGEQY
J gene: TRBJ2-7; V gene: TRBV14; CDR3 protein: ASSPYRGNYEQY
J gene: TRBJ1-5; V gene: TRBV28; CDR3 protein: ASSFRGQGARSNQPQH
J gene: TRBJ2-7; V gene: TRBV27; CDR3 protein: ASSLGQGSPYQASYEQY